Shown below are 3 T cell receptor beta chains from a single sample sequenced in a study of beta chain features in type 1 diabetes. Expressed TCRB transcripts were sequenced because the isolated RNA had all been reverse transcribed beforehand. Here immunoSEQ multiplex PCR was the method, and the copy in TCRdb shows in-frame clones only, minus some. Of 15,000 to 18,000 clones listed, less than 45% are singletons. Sequenced: stem cell memory CD4+ T cells from blood. Receptors originate from a woman between 40 and 50 years old in good health.

The gene calls are TRBV6-6 and TRBJ2-7, with 7 nucleotides matching TRBD2. The J segment lost 3 bases and the V segment lost 2 bases, leaving 4 bases of the junction unmatched. Germline V CDR1 and CDR2: MNHNY, SVGAGI (reference sequence). The CDR3 has 14 residues. DNA of the CDR3: TGTGCCAGCAGTTACGGGGGGGACCACTACGAGCAGTACTTC. Translated, it gives CASSYGGDHYEQYF.

The genes are TRBV7-2 and TRBJ1-1, with TRBD1 identical over 7 bases. The junction had 9 bases not matched to a gene; V was cut back by 8 bases and J by 0 bases. CDR3 length: 15 residues. Germline V CDR1 and CDR2: SGHTA, FQGNSA. CDR3 sequence (DNA): TGTGCCAGCCGGTGGGGGACAGTTATGAACACTGAAGCTTTCTTT. Protein product: CASRWGTVMNTEAFF.

The chain has TRBV6-5 and TRBJ1-6; no clear D gene. V shed 1 base and J shed 5 bases, with 9 bases lying between them. The CDR3 has 15 amino acids. The germline V gene has CDR1 MNHEY and CDR2 SVGAGI. The CDR3 protein is CASSYFTANNSPLHF. As DNA, the CDR3 is TGTGCCAGCAGTTACTTTACAGCCAATAATTCACCCCTCCACTTT.